This T cell receptor beta chain was sequenced for a study of T cells after yellow fever vaccination. Trimming took 2 bases from V and 10 from J, leaving 21 bases between them. The CDR3 contains 16 residues. The germline CDR1 and CDR2 sequences are LGHNA and YNFKEQ. MiXCR was run by TCRdb on the 5' RACE reads, yielding one entry per CDR3 protein. The top ten hold 17% of the sample, which has some 560,000 distinct CDR3 sequences, about 15% seen once. This clonotype originated in a man younger than 35 who received the YFV17D yellow fever vaccine. The V call is TRBV4-2, the J call TRBJ2-1; TRBD2 might be the D (6 bases). The material sequenced was PBMCs, taken 5 days after the first yellow fever vaccination. The CDR3 loop reads CASSQTSGTPSQEQFF. As DNA, the CDR3 is TGTGCCAGCAGCCAAACCTCCGGGACTCCCTCTCAGGAGCAGTTCTTC.